This passage covers 2 T cell receptor beta chains from one sample sequenced in a study of cytomegalovirus exposure and HLA in healthy donors. TCRdb keeps only in-frame clones here, not all; method: immunoSEQ multiplex PCR. The table records about 160,000 clones, 85% to 90% of them present only once. The sample consisted of PBMCs. The receptors were gathered from a man aged 18 to 30 in good health and CMV-seronegative.

The chain links TRBV19 to TRBJ2-7; D is perhaps TRBD2 (6 bases). CDR3 size: 13 residues. With 8 bases removed from V and 2 bases from J, the gap between germline ends came to 13 bases. Germline V gene lookup returns CDR1 LNHDA and CDR2 SQIVND (reference sequence). CDR3: CASSRDSTYEQYF. The CDR3 nucleotides read TGTGCCAGTTCCCGGGACTCAACCTACGAGCAGTACTTC.

CDR3 in DNA: TGTGCCATCCCCACAGGGGGCAATTATGGCTACACCTTC. It specifies CAIPTGGNYGYTF. V gene TRBV28 combines with J gene TRBJ1-2; 9 nucleotides agree with TRBD1. Germline lookup yields CDR1 MDHEN and CDR2 SYDVKM. The trim removed 10 bases at V and 5 bases at J, leaving 8 bases unmatched. This CDR3 is built from 13 residues.